This entry concerns a single T cell receptor beta chain. In the authors' workflow: Reference gene primers were amplified, and this amplification served to estimate nucleated cell counts. The assay was immunoSEQ multiplex PCR, and TCRdb's table has in-frame clones only and misses some. The V and J calls and clone size come from that table; D and trimming were worked out from the DNA. The sample yields some 200,000 clones, more than 80% seen once. The CDR3 loop spans 16 amino acids. Trimming stripped 4 bases from V and 4 bases from J, with 16 bases between. Per germline, CDR1 MNHEY and CDR2 SVGEGT. The data were obtained in a study of blood T cell repertoires in COVID-19. The overall study: Acute and convalescent COVID-19 samples came from the United States, Italy and Spain. PBMCs, B-cell-depleted T cells, or T cells provided the cDNA or gDNA that made up the material.

The receptor was isolated from a woman older than 75 with acute or convalescent COVID-19. The gene calls are TRBV6-2 or TRBV6-3 and TRBJ2-2, with D hard to call. The sample was peripheral blood. The CDR3 DNA reads as TGTGCCAGCAGTTTGAGTCCCGTGTCGAGCACCGGGGAGCTGTTTTTT. Its protein product is CASSLSPVSSTGELFF.